These 4 T cell receptor beta chains share one sample of origin, sequenced in a study of T cell clonality in common variable immunodeficiency. Their antigens are not known. Study-wide results and limits: Reportedly, TCR beta sequences from common variable immunodeficiency showed fewer deletions and N-nucleotide insertions.

Profiled with immunoSEQ multiplex PCR; TCRdb holds only in-frame clones, not every one. Observed are about 34,000 clones, no singletons, with the top ten taking around 28%. Material for sequencing was peripheral blood mononuclear cells. The source is a human donor with common variable immunodeficiency.

In its sample, this clone was seen many times. The read terminates 3 residues ahead of where the CDR3 ends, so the germline J gene completes it. This chain connects TRBV30 to TRBJ1-1; perhaps TRBD1 as D (6 bases). Per germline, CDR1 GTSNPN and CDR2 SVGIG (reference sequence). CDR3 length: 14 residues. The CDR3: CAWSGGAGVLEAFF. Partial CDR3 DNA: TGTGCCTGGAGTGGAGGGGCAGGGGTCCTCGAA. Full variable domain (missing parts from reference TRBV30 and TRBJ1-1): SQTIHQWPATLVQPVGSPLSLECTVEGTSNPNLYWYRQAAGRGLQLLFYSVGIGQISSEVPQNLSASRPQDRQFILSSKKLLLSDSGFYLCAWSGGAGVLEAFFGQGTRLTVV.

This clone was detected many times. The read comes to an end 3 residues before the CDR3 does, leaving the germline J gene to fill in the end. The rearrangement joins TRBV7-2 to TRBJ2-3, with no clear D. V gave up 4 bases and J gave up 2 bases, with 4 bases separating them. CDR1 and CDR2 from the germline V gene are SGHTA and FQGNSA. This CDR3 is 12 amino acids long. The CDR3 DNA, read in part, is TGTGCCAGCAGCTCCTTCACAGATACG. Translation: CASSSFTDT. The entire CDR3 is CASSSFTDTQYF.

Comment on this clone: With the read ending 3 residues before the CDR3 end, the germline J gene is used to fill in that end. The rearrangement links TRBV30 to TRBJ1-1; D not certain. This CDR3 has 13 amino acids. Germline V gene data show CDR1 as GTSNPN and CDR2 as SVGIG (reference sequence). V was pared by 0 bases and J by 5 bases, with 10 bases between. The CDR3 loop is CAWSVAGVTEAFF. CDR3 DNA, as far as it was read: TGTGCCTGGAGTGTAGCCGGGGTTACTGAA.

Remarks on this clone: The sequenced fragment ends 3 residues before the CDR3 boundary, so the rest is inferred from the germline J gene. The rearrangement links TRBV13 to TRBJ1-2; 7 nucleotides align to TRBD1. CDR3 length equals 12 residues. Germline CDR1 and CDR2: PRHDT and FYEKMQ (reference sequence). The junction had 4 bases not matched to a gene; V was cut back by 7 bases and J by 5 bases. The CDR3 bases that were read are TGTGCCAGCACCCCAGGGGGTTATGGC. This translates into CASTPGGYG. The whole CDR3 sequence is CASTPGGYGYTF.